This is a list of T cell receptor beta chains from one sample in a study of beta chain features in type 1 diabetes. Repertoires were generated with immunoSEQ multiplex PCR, while TCRdb's copy carries only in-frame clones and drops some. There are around 250,000 clones in the sample; roughly 70% occur only once, and 0.053% lies in the top ten. Sequencing was performed on naive CD4+ T cells from blood. These receptors came from a young man in good health. CDR3s include the opening cysteine and the closing phenylalanine or tryptophan. D genes are given only for firm matches. For some rows the clone size is stated as once, few or many, or as a class when expanded; others skip it.

few,TRBV14,NA,TRBJ2-5,CASSQGGTAQETQYF,TGTGCCAGCAGCCAAGGCGGGACGGCACAAGAGACCCAGTACTTC
NA,TRBV10-3,NA,TRBJ2-5,CAISESMRIRNQETQYF,TGTGCCATCAGTGAGTCGATGCGGATCCGGAATCAAGAGACCCAGTACTTC
NA,TRBV10-3,NA,TRBJ2-1,CAISDGLGASYNEQFF,TGTGCCATCAGTGACGGGCTAGGGGCCTCCTACAATGAGCAGTTCTTC
NA,TRBV13,TRBD1,TRBJ2-5,CASSLRTGIGQETQYF,TGTGCCAGCAGCCTACGGACAGGTATTGGGCAAGAGACCCAGTACTTC
NA,TRBV10-3,NA,TRBJ2-7,CAIKGRNSYEQYF,TGTGCCATCAAGGGACGGAACTCCTACGAGCAGTACTTC
few,TRBV9,NA,TRBJ1-2,CASSPAGANGYTF,TGTGCCAGCAGCCCCGCAGGGGCGAATGGCTACACCTTC
few,TRBV29-1,TRBD1,TRBJ1-2,CSVGTVYGYTF,TGCAGCGTAGGGACAGTCTATGGCTACACCTTC
few,TRBV4-1,TRBD2,TRBJ2-1,CASSQVGLAGVTEQFF,TGCGCCAGCAGCCAAGTGGGTCTAGCGGGAGTGACCGAGCAGTTCTTC
NA,TRBV28,TRBD1,TRBJ2-5,CASSFDRVQETQYF,TGTGCCAGCAGTTTCGACAGGGTCCAAGAGACCCAGTACTTC
NA,TRBV15,NA,TRBJ2-2,CATSIESTLGGELFF,TGTGCCACCAGCATCGAATCAACCCTGGGCGGGGAGCTGTTTTTT
NA,TRBV7-2,NA,TRBJ2-3,CASSLEGSRDDTQYF,TGTGCCAGCAGCTTAGAGGGGAGTAGGGATGATACGCAGTATTTT
NA,TRBV30,TRBD2,TRBJ2-1,CAWSGGSYNEQFF,TGTGCCTGGAGTGGCGGGAGCTACAATGAGCAGTTCTTC
few,TRBV7-9,NA,TRBJ1-5,CASSLKIPGEPQHF,TGTGCCAGCAGCTTAAAAATTCCGGGAGAGCCCCAGCATTTT
NA,TRBV28,NA,TRBJ2-2,CASSVSTGELFF,TGTGCCAGCAGTGTCTCCACCGGGGAGCTGTTTTTT
NA,TRBV25-1,NA,TRBJ2-5,CASSELNRAETQYF,TGTGCCAGCAGTGAACTGAACAGGGCGGAGACCCAGTACTTC
NA,TRBV10-3,NA,TRBJ2-5,CAISDGLETQYF,TGTGCCATCAGTGACGGATTGGAGACCCAGTACTTC
NA,TRBV9,NA,TRBJ1-2,CASSVTGQGNYGYTF,TGTGCCAGCAGCGTCACCGGGCAGGGAAACTATGGCTACACCTTC
NA,TRBV30,TRBD2,TRBJ2-1,CAWSVTSRVYNEQFF,TGTGCCTGGAGCGTGACTAGCAGAGTATACAATGAGCAGTTCTTC
NA,TRBV30,NA,TRBJ2-7,CAWTSGQGTLEQYF,TGTGCCTGGACCTCGGGACAAGGAACCCTCGAGCAGTACTTC
NA,TRBV5-4,TRBD1,TRBJ1-1,CASSTDRGLSNTEAFF,TGTGCCAGCAGCACGGACAGGGGGTTGAGTAACACTGAAGCTTTCTTT
NA,TRBV30,TRBD2,TRBJ2-3,CAWSVRTSGAFDTQYF,TGTGCCTGGAGTGTTCGGACTAGCGGGGCCTTTGATACGCAGTATTTT
NA,TRBV29-1,NA,TRBJ2-1,CSAPGGYSYNEQFF,TGCAGCGCACCTGGGGGGTACTCCTACAATGAGCAGTTCTTC
NA,TRBV5-1,NA,TRBJ2-1,CASSPPGHEQFF,TGCGCCAGCTCCCCCCCGGGCCATGAGCAGTTCTTC
NA,TRBV15,NA,TRBJ1-1,CATSRDRVRHWPPMNTEAFF,TGTGCCACCAGCAGAGATCGAGTTCGGCATTGGCCTCCAATGAACACTGAAGCTTTCTTT
NA,TRBV7-2,NA,TRBJ2-5,CASSFGGKETQYF,TGTGCCAGCAGCTTCGGCGGGAAAGAGACCCAGTACTTC
once,TRBV29-1,TRBD2,TRBJ2-7,CSVVTSGGNEQYF,TGCAGCGTCGTCACTAGCGGTGGCAACGAGCAGTACTTC
NA,TRBV7-9,NA,TRBJ2-5,CASSLLAQETQYF,TGTGCCAGCAGCTTGCTAGCTCAAGAGACCCAGTACTTC
NA,TRBV29-1,NA,TRBJ2-1,CSVEGLAGISYNEQFF,TGCAGCGTTGAGGGACTGGCGGGGATCTCCTACAATGAGCAGTTCTTC
NA,TRBV4-3,NA,TRBJ2-1,CASSQDRRSSYNEQFF,TGCGCCAGCAGCCAAGATCGGAGGAGCTCCTACAATGAGCAGTTCTTC
NA,TRBV5-4,NA,TRBJ2-3,CASSSPGAGADTQYF,TGTGCCAGCAGCTCTCCGGGGGCCGGGGCAGATACGCAGTATTTT
NA,TRBV29-1,NA,TRBJ1-2,CSVVLQGNGYTF,TGCAGCGTTGTTTTGCAGGGGAATGGCTACACCTTC
NA,TRBV7-2,TRBD2,TRBJ2-4,CASSRSWTSENIQYF,TGTGCCAGCAGCCGAAGTTGGACTAGCGAAAACATTCAGTACTTC
NA,TRBV2,TRBD1,TRBJ1-4,CASSANRGLNEKLFF,TGTGCCAGCAGTGCGAACAGGGGGCTTAATGAAAAACTGTTTTTT
once,TRBV7-9,NA,TRBJ2-3,CASSLAGSTDTQYF,TGTGCCAGCAGCTTAGCAGGGAGCACAGATACGCAGTATTTT
few,TRBV9,NA,TRBJ1-2,CASSGGQTRSDYTF,TGTGCCAGCAGCGGTGGACAAACGCGTTCTGACTACACCTTC
NA,TRBV7-2,NA,TRBJ1-5,CASTKGGLGQPQHF,TGTGCCAGCACCAAAGGAGGGCTCGGTCAGCCCCAGCATTTT
NA,TRBV14,TRBD1,TRBJ2-2,CASSQGQGLGTGELFF,TGTGCCAGCAGCCAGGGACAGGGGCTTGGCACCGGGGAGCTGTTTTTT
NA,TRBV29-1,NA,TRBJ2-5,CSVEDRGFGTQYF,TGCAGCGTTGAAGATCGGGGCTTCGGGACCCAGTACTTC
NA,TRBV27,TRBD1,TRBJ2-7,CASSRQGASYEQYF,TGTGCCAGCAGTAGACAGGGGGCTTCGTACGAGCAGTACTTC
once,TRBV5-4,NA,TRBJ2-3,CACRGGAFTDTQYF,TGTGCCTGCAGAGGAGGGGCCTTCACAGATACGCAGTATTTT
NA,TRBV7-9,NA,TRBJ2-3,CASSPIPGVRTDTQYF,TGTGCCAGCAGCCCGATTCCAGGGGTCCGCACAGATACGCAGTATTTT
NA,TRBV30,TRBD1,TRBJ1-6,CAWSPGGSPLHF,TGTGCCTGGAGTCCAGGGGGTTCACCCCTCCACTTT
NA,TRBV15,NA,TRBJ2-5,CATSRDVVEVTQYF,TGTGCCACCAGCAGAGATGTGGTTGAGGTGACCCAGTACTTC
few,TRBV30,NA,TRBJ2-7,CAWGQTGYEQYF,TGTGCCTGGGGACAGACCGGATACGAGCAGTACTTC
few,TRBV4-3,NA,TRBJ2-5,CASSQDYRAQETQYF,TGCGCCAGCAGCCAAGATTACAGGGCCCAGGAGACCCAGTACTTC
NA,TRBV27,NA,TRBJ2-6,CASSFDRSGANVLTF,TGTGCCAGCAGTTTCGACAGGTCTGGGGCCAACGTCCTGACTTTC
few,TRBV30,NA,TRBJ1-2,CAWSPGAKPYGYTF,TGTGCCTGGAGTCCCGGGGCGAAGCCCTATGGCTACACCTTC
NA,TRBV29-1,NA,TRBJ2-6,CSVDPLKPGANVLTF,TGCAGCGTTGATCCGCTGAAGCCTGGGGCCAACGTCCTGACTTTC
few,TRBV29-1,NA,TRBJ1-1,CSVAVTGLNTEAFF,TGCAGCGTTGCGGTTACAGGACTAAACACTGAAGCTTTCTTT
NA,TRBV29-1,NA,TRBJ2-7,CSVQGQSAYEQYF,TGCAGCGTACAGGGTCAATCCGCCTACGAGCAGTACTTC
NA,TRBV30,TRBD2,TRBJ2-3,CAWSVGLAGGDTQYF,TGTGCCTGGAGTGTAGGCCTAGCGGGAGGTGATACGCAGTATTTT
NA,TRBV30,NA,TRBJ2-3,CAWSEEDTQYF,TGTGCCTGGAGTGAAGAGGATACGCAGTATTTT
NA,TRBV20-1,TRBD2,TRBJ2-1,CSARGLAEPFF,TGCAGTGCTAGAGGACTAGCGGAGCCGTTCTTC